The entry that follows covers one T cell receptor (beta chain) sequence. This sample was included in a study of blood T cell repertoires in COVID-19. Trimming removed 2 bases from V and 5 bases from J, with 12 bases in between. The CDR3 contains 15 residues. In germline, CDR1 is MNHEY, CDR2 SVGAGI. TCRdb's table, derived via immunoSEQ multiplex PCR, lists solely in-frame clones and lacks some. The table lists approximately 70,000 clones, 80% to 95% of them singletons, with roughly 5% in the top ten. The rearrangement links TRBV6-5 to TRBJ2-2; possible D gene TRBD2, 6 bases. The specimen sequenced was peripheral blood. The source is a woman between 55 and 75 years old with active COVID-19. Here the CDR3 reads CASSYGGRGTGELFF. CDR3 DNA: TGTGCCAGCAGTTACGGGGGGAGAGGGACCGGGGAGCTGTTTTTT.